This T cell receptor (beta chain) was found in a study of tumor-infiltrating lymphocytes in primary liver carcinoma. Turning to the study itself: T1-T3 N0M0 was the stage of the tumors, which were 4.2 to 10 cm across. Roughly 3.5 to 7.13 million productive TCRbeta reads were obtained per sample, with similar numbers across tissue types.

This clonotype is medium-sized in the sample. Co-extraction of RNA and DNA was performed on about 18-30 mg of unsorted bulk tissue. Starting material of around 490 ng total RNA yielded TCR beta cDNA via a constant-region primer. For TCR beta, libraries were produced by three nested multiplex PCR rounds using slightly modified ARM-PCR. A C-beta reverse primer and TRBV1-TRBV30 forward primers served in each of the first two PCR rounds, at about 10 cycles apiece. TCRdb used MiXCR to reprocess the multiplex PCR reads, holding one entry per CDR3 protein. The sample includes around 88,000 distinct CDR3 sequences, roughly 70% of them seen just once. CDR1 is SQVTM, CDR2 ANQGSEA, per germline. The CDR3 has 10 amino acids. Trimming shortened V by 4 bases and J by 7 bases, and 5 bases separated the two germline ends.

The sample consisted of tumor-adjacent normal liver tissue. The source is a man aged 35 to 55 with primary liver carcinoma and hepatitis B virus infection. V is TRBV29-1 and J is TRBJ2-1; the D is unclear. CDR3 sequence: CSVAPNEQFF. CDR3 DNA sequence: TGCAGCGTTGCCCCAAATGAGCAGTTCTTC.